A selection of T cell receptor beta chains follows, all from one sample in a study of blood T cell repertoires in COVID-19. The data were produced by immunoSEQ multiplex PCR, yet TCRdb's version contains in-frame clones alone and is incomplete. The sample contains some 190,000 clones, 65% to 80% of which appear only once. Sequencing was carried out using peripheral blood. Receptors originate from a woman aged 45-65 years with acute or convalescent COVID-19. Both conserved end residues are part of each CDR3. Fields, in order: V gene, J gene, D gene, clone size, CDR3 protein, CDR3 DNA. D genes are given only for firm matches. Only some rows state a clone size, as once, few, many or a class for expanded clones.

>TRBV19|TRBJ1-2|NA|NA
CASSGQNYGYTF
TGTGCCAGTAGTGGGCAGAACTATGGCTACACCTTC
>TRBV12-3/TRBV12-4|TRBJ1-4|NA|NA
CASSPGIDEKLFF
TGTGCCAGCAGTCCCGGGATAGATGAAAAACTGTTTTTT
>TRBV4-1|TRBJ1-5|NA|NA
CASSQVGVRQPQHF
TGCGCCAGCAGCCAAGTAGGGGTCAGGCAGCCCCAGCATTTT
>TRBV5-4|TRBJ1-6|NA|once
CASSLGTGGDSPLHF
TGTGCCAGCAGCTTGGGGACCGGGGGGGATTCACCCCTCCACTTT
>TRBV2|TRBJ2-6|TRBD1|NA
CASSGQGTGFLSGANVLTF
TGTGCCAGCAGCGGACAAGGGACAGGGTTCCTCTCTGGGGCCAACGTCCTGACTTTC
>TRBV19|TRBJ1-2|TRBD1|few
CASSIDGAGGGGYTF
TGTGCCAGTAGTATAGATGGGGCAGGGGGCGGCGGCTACACCTTC
>TRBV18|TRBJ2-1|TRBD1|NA
CASSPFTGTGYNEQFF
TGTGCCAGCTCACCATTTACCGGGACAGGCTACAATGAGCAGTTCTTC
>TRBV2|TRBJ2-1|TRBD1|NA
CASSQDRAGGKQFF
TGTGCCAGCAGCCAGGACAGGGCCGGTGGTAAGCAGTTCTTC
>TRBV5-1|TRBJ2-6|NA|NA
CASSFQTSGANVLTF
TGCGCCAGCAGCTTCCAAACTTCTGGGGCCAACGTCCTGACTTTC
>TRBV11-2|TRBJ1-1|NA|NA
CASSLSHSSNTEAFF
TGTGCCAGCAGCTTATCGCACAGCTCAAACACTGAAGCTTTCTTT
>TRBV19|TRBJ1-1|NA|NA
CASRPTAINTEAFF
TGTGCCAGTAGGCCGACAGCGATAAACACTGAAGCTTTCTTT
>TRBV6-2/TRBV6-3|TRBJ1-3|NA|NA
CASSGDISGNTIYF
TGTGCCAGCAGTGGAGATATCTCTGGAAACACCATATATTTT
>TRBV7-2|TRBJ1-1|NA|few
CASSRGGGTEAFF
TGTGCCAGCAGCCGAGGGGGAGGGACTGAAGCTTTCTTT
>TRBV19|TRBJ2-3|TRBD2|NA
CASSILAGGTDTQYF
TGTGCCAGTAGTATACTAGCGGGAGGCACAGATACGCAGTATTTT
>TRBV30|TRBJ1-2|NA|NA
CAWTPPTGRYGYTF
TGTGCCTGGACCCCCCCGACAGGCAGATATGGCTACACCTTC
>TRBV5-6|TRBJ2-2|TRBD1|few
CASSFTRRDRVGGELFF
TGTGCCAGCAGCTTCACTAGACGGGACAGGGTCGGCGGGGAGCTGTTTTTT
>TRBV18|TRBJ1-2|NA|NA
CASSPTRGSEYGYTF
TGTGCCAGCTCACCCACAAGGGGGAGCGAGTATGGCTACACCTTC
>TRBV25-1|TRBJ2-2|NA|NA
CASSELDRNTGELFF
TGTGCCAGCAGCGAACTCGACAGAAACACCGGGGAGCTGTTTTTT
>TRBV19|TRBJ1-4|NA|NA
CASTQHAGEEKLFF
TGTGCCAGTACCCAACACGCGGGAGAGGAGAAACTGTTTTTT
>TRBV20-1|TRBJ2-7|TRBD1|NA
CSAGGQGFYEQYF
TGCAGTGCTGGTGGACAGGGGTTCTACGAGCAGTACTTC
>TRBV6-5|TRBJ1-1|NA|NA
CASSLPLNTEAFF
TGTGCCAGTTCCCTTCCACTAAACACTGAAGCTTTCTTT
>TRBV13|TRBJ2-7|NA|NA
CASSQGAGGPREQYF
TGTGCCAGCAGCCAGGGGGCGGGAGGGCCGAGGGAGCAGTACTTC
>TRBV19|TRBJ2-4|TRBD1|few
CASSTSWTGEKGAKNIQYF
TGTGCCAGTAGTACTTCCTGGACAGGGGAAAAGGGGGCCAAAAACATTCAGTACTTC
>TRBV20-1|TRBJ2-1|NA|NA
CSASVSRWESSYNEQFF
TGCAGTGCTAGTGTCTCGCGTTGGGAGAGCTCCTACAATGAGCAGTTCTTC
>TRBV10-3|TRBJ2-1|NA|NA
CAIRGGSYNEQFF
TGTGCCATCAGGGGGGGATCCTACAATGAGCAGTTCTTC
>TRBV2|TRBJ1-6|TRBD1|few
CASSAGTGGSPLHF
TGTGCCAGCAGTGCCGGGACAGGGGGCTCACCCCTCCACTTT
>TRBV13|TRBJ1-5|NA|NA
CASSPRGLNQPQHF
TGTGCCAGCAGCCCCCGAGGGTTGAATCAGCCCCAGCATTTT
>TRBV6-5|TRBJ1-4|TRBD1|NA
CAGSRDRGKNEKLFF
TGTGCCGGGTCCCGGGACAGGGGTAAGAATGAAAAACTGTTTTTT
>TRBV3-1/TRBV3-2|TRBJ2-3|NA|few
CASSPRRRAGRTDTQYF
TGTGCCAGCAGCCCTCGTCGAAGGGCAGGGAGGACAGATACGCAGTATTTT
>TRBV2|TRBJ2-3|NA|NA
CASSGTADTDTQYF
TGTGCCAGCAGTGGGACAGCCGACACAGATACGCAGTATTTT
>TRBV14|TRBJ2-7|NA|NA
CASSQGTRVDEQYF
TGTGCCAGCAGCCAGGGGACTCGCGTGGACGAGCAGTACTTC
>TRBV9|TRBJ2-6|TRBD2|NA
CASSVGLAGAGANVLTF
TGTGCCAGCAGCGTAGGACTAGCGGGGGCTGGGGCCAACGTCCTGACTTTC
>TRBV24-1|TRBJ2-1|NA|NA
CATSDVGGNYNEQFF
TGTGCCACCAGTGATGTCGGCGGAAACTACAATGAGCAGTTCTTC
>TRBV28|TRBJ1-4|TRBD1|NA
CASSRGDRDSEKLFF
TGTGCCAGCAGCCGAGGGGACAGGGACTCTGAAAAACTGTTTTTT
>TRBV5-4|TRBJ1-3|TRBD1|many
CASSLTGGAGNTIYF
TGTGCCAGCAGCTTGACAGGGGGCGCTGGAAACACCATATATTTT
>TRBV18|TRBJ1-2|NA|NA
CASSPSGANYGYTF
TGTGCCAGCTCACCTAGCGGGGCTAACTATGGCTACACCTTC
>TRBV6-5|TRBJ1-1|NA|NA
CASRAGQWNTEAFF
TGTGCCAGCAGGGCCGGACAGTGGAACACTGAAGCTTTCTTT
>TRBV3-1/TRBV3-2|TRBJ2-1|NA|NA
CASSPGAGAGNEQFF
TGTGCCAGCAGCCCAGGGGCGGGGGCTGGCAATGAGCAGTTCTTC
>TRBV7-2|TRBJ1-6|NA|NA
CASSLEGQGNSPLHF
TGTGCCAGCAGCTTAGAAGGGCAGGGAAATTCACCCCTCCACTTT
>TRBV2|TRBJ2-7|TRBD2|NA
CASITSGAPPSYEQYF
TGTGCCAGCATCACTAGCGGGGCCCCTCCCTCCTACGAGCAGTACTTC
>TRBV18|TRBJ1-1|TRBD1|NA
CASSPVGQGSEAFF
TGTGCCAGCTCACCGGTGGGACAGGGGTCTGAAGCTTTCTTT
>TRBV11-2|TRBJ1-1|NA|NA
CASRRIAGNTEAFF
TGTGCCAGCAGACGTATTGCCGGGAACACTGAAGCTTTCTTT
>TRBV9|TRBJ2-3|NA|NA
CASSAPQGYRTDTQYF
TGTGCCAGCAGCGCTCCTCAGGGATATAGGACAGATACGCAGTATTTT
>TRBV6-6|TRBJ2-2|NA|NA
CASSPPRGTGELFF
TGTGCCAGCAGTCCCCCGAGAGGGACCGGGGAGCTGTTTTTT
>TRBV6-5|TRBJ2-3|TRBD2|NA
CASSSRLAGVPDTQYF
TGTGCCAGCAGTTCTCGACTAGCGGGGGTCCCAGATACGCAGTATTTT
>TRBV11-2|TRBJ2-5|NA|few
CASSLRGSETQYF
TGTGCCAGCAGCCTAAGAGGGTCGGAGACCCAGTACTTC
>TRBV6-6|TRBJ1-5|TRBD1|NA
CASGTGQGNQPQHF
TGTGCCAGCGGCACAGGACAGGGCAATCAGCCCCAGCATTTT
>TRBV7-2|TRBJ1-5|NA|NA
CASSGHRAPNQPQHF
TGTGCCAGCAGTGGGCACAGGGCCCCCAACCAGCCCCAGCATTTT
>TRBV28|TRBJ1-1|TRBD1|NA
CASSLDRPTEAFF
TGTGCCAGCAGTTTGGACAGGCCCACTGAAGCTTTCTTT